This passage covers 5 T cell receptor beta chains from one sample sequenced in a study of T cells in Graves' hyperthyroidism and ophthalmopathy (dated by TCRdb to about 2019). The method was multiplex PCR. The instrument was an Illumina HiSeq 2000. Amplification of TCR beta CDR3 regions was carried out from RNA transcripts. A first-round RT-PCR of the TCR CDR3 used the HTBI primer set with the Qiagen OneStep RT-PCR kit. TCRdb reanalyzed the raw reads on its own, using fastp at Q25 for trimming and MiXCR for clone calling, and kept in-frame beta chains. Entries that share a CDR3 protein sequence are merged under the most common genes and DNA. The sample table lists fewer than 850,000 distinct CDR3 sequences, 17% of them with a count of one. About a sixth of the sample comes from the top ten. The specimen sequenced was blood. The source of these receptors is a man between 45 and 60 years old with Graves' hyperthyroidism.

This chain connects TRBV30 to TRBJ2-7; TRBD2 aligns across 8 bases. V lost 0 bases, J lost 6 bases, and 10 bases stayed unmatched. The germline V gene has CDR1 GTSNPN and CDR2 SVGIG (reference sequence). CDR3 length: 15 residues. CDR3 in DNA: TGTGCCTGGAGTGTAGTGGTAGCGGGGTCTGGCGAGCAGTACTTC. This sequence encodes CAWSVVVAGSGEQYF.

This clonotype was counted many times. The V gene is TRBV9, the J gene TRBJ2-7; 11 positions match TRBD2. The CDR3 covers 17 residues. J was trimmed by 0 bases and V by 3 bases; bases with no gene match: 8. From germline, CDR1 is SGDLS and CDR2 YYNGEE. The CDR3 reads CASSETSTSGTSYEQYF. DNA of the CDR3: TGTGCCAGCAGCGAGACTTCGACTAGCGGGACCTCCTACGAGCAGTACTTC.

This clonotype was detected ten times or more. The V and J genes are TRBV6-2 or TRBV6-3 and TRBJ2-1; TRBD1 aligns across 7 bases. This CDR3 comprises 13 residues. Unmatched junction bases numbered 15, after V lost 10 bases and J lost 12 bases. The germline V gene has CDR1 MNHEY and CDR2 SVGEGT. Here the CDR3 DNA reads TGTGCCATCAGCTCCACAGGGGCGGTTAGGCAGTTCTTC. It is translated as CAISSTGAVRQFF.

The sample holds many counts of this clonotype. V gene TRBV28 combines with J gene TRBJ1-2, with a possible D match to TRBD1 (5 bases). Germline V gene data show CDR1 as MDHEN and CDR2 as SYDVKM. Deletions cut 1 base from V and 0 bases from J, with 12 bases between. The CDR3 is made up of 16 amino acids. CDR3 DNA: TGTGCCAGCAGTTTATCCTCACAAGGGGCTAACTATGGCTACACCTTC. As protein: CASSLSSQGANYGYTF.

This clonotype appeared many times. This chain connects TRBV2 to TRBJ2-1; D gene unclear. The V gene's germline CDR1 is SNHLY and CDR2 FYNNEI. The CDR3 covers 14 residues. V lost 6 bases to trimming and J lost 0 bases, with 9 bases between them. The CDR3 nucleotides read TGTGCCAGCAGGGACCCAAGCTCCTACAATGAGCAGTTCTTC. This gives the protein CASRDPSSYNEQFF. Using reference TRBV2 and TRBJ2-1 for the parts outside the CDR3, the full variable domain is EPEVTQTPSHQVTQMGQEVILRCVPISNHLYFYWYRQILGQKVEFLVSFYNNEISEKSEIFDDQFSVERPDGSNFTLKIRSTKLEDSAMYFCASRDPSSYNEQFFGPGTRLTVL.